Below are 23 T cell receptor beta chains sequenced from a single sample in a study of T cells in Graves' hyperthyroidism and ophthalmopathy (dated by TCRdb to about 2019). Libraries came from multiplex PCR. The run used an Illumina HiSeq 2000. The TCR beta CDR3 regions were amplified from the RNA transcripts. A first-round RT-PCR of the TCR CDR3 used the HTBI primer set with the Qiagen OneStep RT-PCR kit. TCRdb's own reprocessing of the public reads used fastp at Q25 and MiXCR and kept productive beta chains. Each CDR3 protein appears once, grouped with its most common genes and DNA. This sample comprises about 620,000 distinct CDR3 sequences, 15% to 20% of them detected only once. The ten biggest clones cover 3.8% of the sample. Sequencing input: blood. Receptors were obtained from a woman aged 25 to 39 with Graves' hyperthyroidism.

V is TRBV5-1 and J is TRBJ2-7; the match to TRBD1 covers 8 bases. The CDR3 runs 14 residues. Losses at the gene ends were 4 bases for V and 6 bases for J; bases not matched to a gene: 9. Germline CDR1 is SGHRS and CDR2 is YFSETQ. CDR3 in DNA: TGCGCCAGCAGCCTAGACAGGGGCACCCTCGAGCAGTACTTC. Its translation: CASSLDRGTLEQYF.

Details on this clonotype: This may stem from a read error, because a much larger clone lies one nucleotide away. The chain recombines TRBV27 with TRBJ2-2; TRBD1 is a possible D gene (5 bases). This CDR3 contains 13 residues. Germline V gene sequence: CDR1 MNHEY, CDR2 SMNVEV (reference sequence). The CDR3 DNA sequence: TGTGCCAGCAATTTAGGGGACACCGGGGAGCTGTTTTTT. Amino acids: CASNLGDTGELFF.

Remarks on this clonotype: The junction differs from germline at one of its ends, possibly a read error. This chain joins TRBV7-7 and TRBJ1-6, with D perhaps TRBD1 (5 bases). The CDR3 covers 16 residues. From germline, CDR1 is SSHAT and CDR2 FNYEAQ (reference sequence). The CDR3 sequence: CASSLQGDYYNSPLHF. The CDR3 DNA reads TGTGCTAGCAGCTTGCAGGGAGACTACTATAATTCACCCCTCCACTTT.

The chain carries TRBV15 and TRBJ2-1; 7 bases line up with TRBD2. The CDR3 has 13 residues. V lost 5 bases, J lost 5 bases, and 3 bases stayed unmatched. Germline assignment: CDR1 LNHNV and CDR2 YYDKDF (reference sequence). The CDR3 reads CATSPGLDNEQFF. The CDR3 DNA is TGTGCCACCAGCCCCGGACTAGACAATGAGCAGTTCTTC.

In this sample, this clonotype turned up a few times. This chain links TRBV20-1 with TRBJ1-1; the D is unclear. With 0 bases removed from V and 7 bases from J, the gap between germline ends came to 12 bases. The CDR3 is 13 residues long. Per the germline V gene, CDR1 is DFQATT and CDR2 is SNEGSKA (reference sequence). The CDR3 nucleotides are TGCAGTGCTAGAGATAGGCGCCGACATGAAGCTTTCTTT. Translating it yields CSARDRRRHEAFF.

Comments on this clonotype: A much larger clone differs from this one at a single base, so this may be a read error. The CDR3 reads CASRRGANAGELFF. In DNA form, the CDR3 reads TGTGCCAGCAGGAGGGGGGCGAACGCCGGGGAGCTGTTTTTT. The chain combines TRBV6-2 or TRBV6-3 with TRBJ2-2; D might be TRBD1 or TRBD2, each matching 6 bases. Germline CDR1 reads MNHEY; CDR2 reads SVGEGT. The CDR3 totals 14 residues.

This clonotype was seen ten or more times. The chain joins TRBV7-3 to TRBJ1-1, with D perhaps TRBD1 (5 bases). Germline V gives CDR1 SGHTA, CDR2 FQGTGA. The ends were cut back, 3 bases at V and 0 bases at J, with 11 bases in the middle. The CDR3 is 15 residues long. The CDR3 sequence is CASSFDSSMNTEAFF. The CDR3 DNA reads TGTGCCAGCAGCTTCGACAGCTCCATGAACACTGAAGCTTTCTTT.

There are a few counts of this clonotype. The chain has TRBV6-1 and TRBJ2-1; TRBD1 matches at 10 bases. V was clipped by 2 bases and J by 8 bases; unmatched bases: 21. The CDR3 contains 20 residues. Germline CDR1 MNHNS, CDR2 SASEGT. CDR3 in amino acids: CASSEKSSRGQGTSSDEQFF. DNA of the CDR3: TGTGCCAGCAGTGAAAAATCATCAAGGGGACAGGGGACTAGTTCGGATGAGCAGTTCTTC.

This clonotype was found many times. The chain has TRBV12-3 or TRBV12-4 and TRBJ2-7; 11 nucleotides match TRBD2. The CDR3 consists of 15 residues. J gave up 6 bases and V 5 bases, and 9 bases lay outside the gene matches. This CDR3 reads CASSQLLAGAVEQYF. The CDR3 DNA reads TGTGCCAGCAGTCAATTACTAGCGGGAGCTGTCGAGCAGTACTTC.

This clonotype was counted between two and nine times. The CDR3 coding sequence is TGTGCCAGCAGCCCGGTCACAGGCTACGAGCAGTACTTC. Amino acids: CASSPVTGYEQYF. The V call is TRBV3-1, the J call TRBJ2-7, with D perhaps TRBD1 (5 bases). The CDR3 totals 13 residues. V lost 4 bases and J lost 3, with 10 bases in between. Germline V CDR1 and CDR2: LGHDT, YNNKEL (reference sequence).

This clonotype was observed many times. The rearrangement uses TRBV30 and TRBJ1-1; the D is unclear. CDR3 length: 11 amino acids. Germline V gives CDR1 GTSNPN, CDR2 SVGIG (reference sequence). V was pared by 0 bases and J by 8 bases, with 7 bases between. The DNA for the CDR3 is TGTGCCTGGAGTGTACGCGGGGAAGCTTTCTTT. Amino acid sequence: CAWSVRGEAFF.

This clonotype has only a few counts. The V call is TRBV28, the J call TRBJ1-1; no clear D. From germline, CDR1 is MDHEN and CDR2 SYDVKM. The germline V and J ends were trimmed by 7 bases and 7 bases, with 13 bases remaining between them. This CDR3 has 12 amino acids. The CDR3 protein is CASTIVTGEAFF. CDR3 nucleotide sequence: TGTGCCAGCACCATAGTGACGGGTGAAGCTTTCTTT. Supplemented by reference TRBV28 and TRBJ1-1, the full variable domain reads DVKVTQSSRYLVKRTGEKVFLECVQDMDHENMFWYRQDPGLGLRLIYFSYDVKMKEKGDIPEGYSVSREKKERFSLILESASTNQTSMYLCASTIVTGEAFFGQGTRLTVV.

This clonotype showed up many times. This rearrangement joins TRBV2 to TRBJ2-1; the match to TRBD2 covers 9 bases. This CDR3 spans 15 amino acids. The ends lost 3 bases at V and 8 bases at J; junction bases unmatched: 8. From germline, CDR1 is SNHLY and CDR2 FYNNEI. CDR3 sequence: CASSEVLAGFYEQFF. The CDR3 DNA follows: TGTGCCAGCAGTGAGGTTCTAGCGGGATTCTATGAGCAGTTCTTC.

DNA of the CDR3: TGTGCCAGCAGTTTAACGGACTGGGGAAACACCATATATTTT. It encodes CASSLTDWGNTIYF. The V call is TRBV27, the J call TRBJ1-3; no clear D. Trimming took off 2 bases at V and 4 bases at J, with 9 bases between the two ends. The germline gives CDR1 MNHEY, CDR2 SMNVEV (reference sequence). The CDR3 runs to 14 residues.

This clonotype has ten or more counts. The J gene is TRBJ2-5, the V gene TRBV6-6, with 8 bases fitting TRBD1. Germline-derived CDR1 and CDR2 are MNHNY and SVGAGI (reference sequence). J was trimmed by 5 bases and V by 3 bases; bases with no gene match: 17. The CDR3 runs to 18 residues. The CDR3 sequence: CASSYAAGGPPSWETQYF. In DNA form, the CDR3 reads TGTGCCAGCAGTTATGCGGCAGGGGGCCCTCCAAGCTGGGAGACCCAGTACTTC.

This clonotype turned up a few times. The CDR3 DNA follows: TGTGCCTCAAGACAGGGGCCAGGCAATCAGCCCCAGCATTTT. It specifies CASRQGPGNQPQHF. The rearrangement joins TRBV28 to TRBJ1-5; 8 bases align to TRBD1. The CDR3 runs to 14 residues. Germline loops: CDR1 MDHEN, CDR2 SYDVKM. The J segment lost 2 bases and the V segment lost 11 bases, leaving 8 bases of the junction unmatched.

This clonotype was counted ten times or more. The V gene is TRBV2, the J gene TRBJ2-5; 7 bases agree with TRBD2. Germline CDR1 and CDR2: SNHLY and FYNNEI. V lost 4 bases, J lost 4 bases, and 6 bases stayed unmatched. This CDR3 comprises 14 residues. The CDR3 DNA reads as TGTGCCAGCAGTGGACTAGCAAAGGGAGAGACCCAGTACTTC. Residues: CASSGLAKGETQYF.

There are a few counts of this clonotype. The chain is built from TRBV4-1 and TRBJ2-1; TRBD2 is a possible D gene (5 bases). CDR3 length equals 14 residues. Trimming cost V 6 bases and J 3 bases, with 12 bases left between them. Germline CDR1 reads MGHRA; CDR2 reads YSYEKL. The CDR3 spells CASRSDSFYNEQFF. The DNA for the CDR3 is TGCGCCAGCAGGTCGGACTCGTTCTACAATGAGCAGTTCTTC.

The table lists this clonotype with a few counts. This rearrangement joins TRBV6-2 or TRBV6-3 to TRBJ2-1, with D possibly matching TRBD2 (10 bases). The V gene lost 2 bases and the J gene lost 10 bases, with 30 bases spanning the gap. The CDR3 consists of 19 residues. Germline loops: CDR1 MNHEY, CDR2 SVGEGT. As DNA, the CDR3 is TGTGCCAGCAGTTACCCGGGACAGGGAAGCGGGAGGGCCCGGTGGGAGCAGTTCTTC. This sequence encodes CASSYPGQGSGRARWEQFF.

This clonotype was observed a few times. The chain joins TRBV7-3 to TRBJ2-1, with D possibly TRBD2 on 6 matching bases. The CDR3 has 14 amino acids. Trimming removed 2 bases at V and 8 bases at J, with 13 bases between. Germline lookup yields CDR1 SGHTA and CDR2 FQGTGA. The CDR3 protein is CASSLVAVTDEQFF. The CDR3 region has the DNA TGTGCCAGCAGCTTAGTAGCGGTTACGGATGAGCAGTTCTTC.

There are many counts of this clonotype. V usage is TRBV10-2 and J usage is TRBJ1-4; D gene unclear. The CDR3 has 16 residues. Germline values: CDR1 WSHSY, CDR2 SAAADI. V was cut by 0 bases and J by 7 bases, with 15 bases left in between. CDR3 DNA: TGCGCCAGCAGTGAGTCCAAGGGTGTATACGGTGAAAAACTGTTTTTT. Residues: CASSESKGVYGEKLFF.

This clonotype was counted at least ten times. The V and J genes are TRBV7-2 and TRBJ2-3; TRBD2 aligns across 11 bases. The CDR3 is made up of 15 amino acids. J was trimmed by 5 bases and V by 6 bases; bases with no gene match: 7. Germline V gene sequence: CDR1 SGHTA, CDR2 FQGNSA. CDR3 DNA sequence: TGTGCCAGCAGGCCTCGAGGACTAGCGGGAGATACGCAGTATTTT. Its protein product is CASRPRGLAGDTQYF.

This clonotype was seen only a few times. The chain carries TRBV5-6 and TRBJ2-5; 7 bases are shared with TRBD1. Germline CDR1 SGHDT, CDR2 YYEEEE. The V and J ends lost 3 bases and 5 bases, in that order; junction bases with no gene match: 7. The CDR3 consists of 14 residues. The chain's CDR3 is CASSSATGFETQYF. The CDR3 DNA reads as TGTGCCAGCAGCTCCGCGACAGGGTTTGAGACCCAGTACTTC.